What follows describes a single T cell receptor (beta chain). Assay: immunoSEQ multiplex PCR; the TCRdb copy retains only in-frame clones and omits some. The profile covers a few thousand clones, with approximately 94% appearing a single time and approximately 3.8% taken by the ten largest. The entry originates in a study of chemoradiotherapy in HPV16-positive cancers. Across the study: Candidate HPV-specific T-cell clones and common TCR motifs came from functional assays in two HPV16-positive patients.

CDR1 and CDR2 from the germline V gene are MDHEN and SYDVKM. V lost 5 bases and J lost 6; bases outside the gene matches: 12. The CDR3 extends over 16 amino acids. The chain uses TRBV28 and TRBJ1-4; TRBD1 aligns across 7 bases. This sequence originates from a human donor with HPV-associated anogenital cancer. The material sequenced was tumor tissue, taken from a patient who underwent chemoradiotherapy. The DNA for the CDR3 is TGTGCCAGCAGTGCACTAGACAGGGTGGTAGATGAAAAACTGTTTTTT. Protein: CASSALDRVVDEKLFF. The entire variable domain, with the rest obtained from reference TRBV28 and TRBJ1-4, is as follows: DVKVTQSSRYLVKRTGEKVFLECVQDMDHENMFWYRQDPGLGLRLIYFSYDVKMKEKGDIPEGYSVSREKKERFSLILESASTNQTSMYLCASSALDRVVDEKLFFGSGTQLSVL.